The 15 T cell receptor beta chains listed next were all sequenced from one sample in a study of cytomegalovirus exposure and HLA in healthy donors (dated by TCRdb to 2015 to 2018). The receptor library was made with the immunoSEQ multiplex PCR assay. For the multiplex PCR, a mixture combining 60 forward primers for TCR Vbeta segments and 13 reverse primers for TCR Jbeta segments was used. Sourced from immuneACCESS, this table was stored by TCRdb with only in-frame sequences that have V and J called. A share of the clones is absent; for the studies checked, an unresolved V gene accounts for under half, and the remainder has no known explanation. In this sample the table shows about 80,000 clones, around 80% of which occur a single time. The top ten constitute 13% of the sample. Sample: PBMCs. All receptors come from a human donor in good health.

The V call is TRBV28, the J call TRBJ2-7; D unclear. The germline CDR1 and CDR2 sequences are MDHEN and SYDVKM. This CDR3 spans 11 amino acids. Trimming cost V 2 bases and J 8 bases, with 7 bases left between them. DNA for the CDR3: TGTGCCAGCAGTTTAGGAGTCCAGCAGTACTTC. It is translated as CASSLGVQQYF.

The chain links TRBV30 to TRBJ1-2, with 10 bases fitting TRBD1. Per the germline V gene, CDR1 is GTSNPN and CDR2 is SVGIG (reference sequence). The CDR3 runs to 15 residues. With 2 bases clipped from V and 5 bases from J, the junction kept 8 bases outside the gene matches. CDR3: CAWSTGQGLWYGYTF. CDR3 DNA sequence: TGTGCCTGGAGTACGGGACAGGGGTTATGGTATGGCTACACCTTC.

This clone was counted a single time. V is TRBV7-2 and J is TRBJ2-1; 9 bases align to TRBD2. This CDR3 has 15 residues. The germline gives CDR1 SGHTA, CDR2 FQGNSA. Trimming took 3 bases from V and 6 from J; bases not matched to a gene: 6. CDR3 region: CASSLSGTSTNEQFF. As DNA, the CDR3 is TGTGCCAGCAGCTTGTCCGGGACTAGCACCAATGAGCAGTTCTTC.

On this clone itself: An end of the junction does not agree with germline; a read error may underlie this. This chain connects TRBV5-1 to TRBJ2-2, with TRBD1 matching 8 bases. Germline assignment: CDR1 SGHRS and CDR2 YFSETQ. The CDR3 covers 16 residues. CDR3 protein: CASSHPGQGNTGEPFF. The CDR3 DNA reads TGCGCCAGCAGCCACCCCGGACAGGGAAACACCGGGGAGCCGTTTTTT.

The chain combines TRBV29-1 with TRBJ2-5, with 9 bases that match TRBD2. The CDR3 sequence is 14 residues long. The trim removed 7 bases at V and 7 bases at J, leaving 13 bases unmatched. Germline CDR1 and CDR2: SQVTM and ANQGSEA. The CDR3 loop is CSARASGTPRTQYF. CDR3 in DNA: TGCAGCGCCCGGGCTAGCGGGACCCCCAGGACCCAGTACTTC.

CDR3 loop: CASSVGEGNQPQHF. DNA for the CDR3: TGTGCCAGTAGTGTCGGAGAGGGCAATCAGCCCCAGCATTTT. J is TRBJ1-5 and V is TRBV19, with D uncertain. Looked up from germline, CDR1 is LNHDA and CDR2 is SQIVND (reference sequence). Between the trimmed V and J ends, which lost 5 bases and 2 bases, there was a span of 10 bases. The CDR3 is 14 residues long.

The V call is TRBV7-2, the J call TRBJ2-3; TRBD2 agrees at 9 bases. The germline gives CDR1 SGHTA, CDR2 FQGNSA. The CDR3 is made up of 16 amino acids. V shed 8 bases, J shed 7 bases, and the junction held 16 bases outside the gene matches. The CDR3 region is CASLHGGSGGSNTQYF. In DNA, the CDR3 is TGTGCCAGCTTACATGGTGGTAGCGGGGGATCGAATACGCAGTATTTT.

This rearrangement joins TRBV2 to TRBJ2-7, with D possibly being TRBD2 (5 bases). V dropped 5 bases and J dropped 0 bases, with 8 bases sitting between them. CDR1 and CDR2 (germline): SNHLY, FYNNEI. The CDR3 totals 13 residues. The chain's CDR3 is CASSIGLSYEQYF. Written as DNA, the CDR3 is TGTGCCAGCAGTATCGGACTCTCCTACGAGCAGTACTTC.

The genes are TRBV19 and TRBJ2-1, with TRBD1 as a possible D gene (6 bases). CDR3 length: 13 residues. Trimming cost V 5 bases and J 6 bases, with 11 bases left between them. Germline V CDR1 and CDR2: LNHDA, SQIVND (reference sequence). CDR3 region: CASSWGPGNEQFF. For the CDR3, the DNA is TGTGCCAGTAGTTGGGGGCCGGGCAATGAGCAGTTCTTC.

The chain links TRBV5-5 to TRBJ2-2; 9 bases match TRBD1. V lost 4 bases and J lost 6; bases outside the gene matches: 4. The germline V gene has CDR1 SGHKS and CDR2 YYEKEE (reference sequence). This CDR3 region has 14 residues. As DNA, the CDR3 is TGTGCCAGCAGCGGGGGGGACAGGGCCGGGGAGCTGTTTTTT. This translates into CASSGGDRAGELFF.

This clone appeared a few times. The V call is TRBV7-2, the J call TRBJ2-7; D is perhaps TRBD2 (6 bases). V lost 5 bases, J lost 6 bases, and 17 bases lay in between. Germline V gene data show CDR1 as SGHTA and CDR2 as FQGNSA. This CDR3 region has 14 residues. The chain's CDR3 is CASSPDRGRGEQYF. CDR3 nucleotides: TGTGCCAGCAGCCCGGACCGTGGGCGGGGCGAGCAGTACTTC.

This rearrangement joins TRBV28 to TRBJ2-7; TRBD2 is a possible D gene (6 bases). The V end was cut by 2 bases, the J end by 6 bases, with 14 bases between. The germline gives CDR1 MDHEN, CDR2 SYDVKM. The CDR3 length is 14 residues. CDR3 DNA sequence: TGTGCCAGCAGTTTAGGGTTGGGGGGTAGCGAGCAGTACTTC. Translated: CASSLGLGGSEQYF.

The chain carries TRBV4-3 and TRBJ2-2, with 8 bases lining up with TRBD2. This CDR3 comprises 14 residues. The trim removed 6 bases at V and 1 base at J, leaving 1 base unmatched. The germline V gene encodes CDR1 LGHNA and CDR2 YSLEER. This CDR3 is CASRAGGNTGELFF. DNA of the CDR3: TGCGCCAGCAGGGCGGGGGGGAACACCGGGGAGCTGTTTTTT.

The V gene is TRBV6-6, the J gene TRBJ1-1; tentative D call: TRBD1 (5 bases). Between the trimmed V and J ends, which lost 3 bases and 8 bases, there was a span of 10 bases. This CDR3 is 12 amino acids long. Germline CDR1 is MNHNY and CDR2 is SVGAGI (reference sequence). CDR3 amino acids: CASSYIGGEAFF. CDR3 sequence (DNA): TGTGCCAGCAGTTATATTGGGGGGGAAGCTTTCTTT.

On this clone: The same CDR3 also results from other DNA sequences found in this sample. The chain is built from TRBV7-9 and TRBJ2-3; 11 positions match TRBD2. CDR1 and CDR2 from the germline V gene are SEHNR and FQNEAQ (reference sequence). This CDR3 region has 15 residues. With V trimmed by 2 bases and J by 4 bases, 2 bases remained unmatched. CDR3 region: CASSLTSGGADTQYF. The CDR3 region has the DNA TGTGCCAGCAGCTTAACTAGCGGGGGTGCAGATACGCAGTATTTT. Filled out from reference TRBV7-9 and TRBJ2-3, the complete variable domain reads DTGVSQNPRHKITKRGQNVTFRCDPISEHNRLYWYRQTLGQGPEFLTYFQNEAQLEKSRLLSDRFSAERPKGSFSTLEIQRTEQGDSAMYLCASSLTSGGADTQYFGPGTRLTVL.